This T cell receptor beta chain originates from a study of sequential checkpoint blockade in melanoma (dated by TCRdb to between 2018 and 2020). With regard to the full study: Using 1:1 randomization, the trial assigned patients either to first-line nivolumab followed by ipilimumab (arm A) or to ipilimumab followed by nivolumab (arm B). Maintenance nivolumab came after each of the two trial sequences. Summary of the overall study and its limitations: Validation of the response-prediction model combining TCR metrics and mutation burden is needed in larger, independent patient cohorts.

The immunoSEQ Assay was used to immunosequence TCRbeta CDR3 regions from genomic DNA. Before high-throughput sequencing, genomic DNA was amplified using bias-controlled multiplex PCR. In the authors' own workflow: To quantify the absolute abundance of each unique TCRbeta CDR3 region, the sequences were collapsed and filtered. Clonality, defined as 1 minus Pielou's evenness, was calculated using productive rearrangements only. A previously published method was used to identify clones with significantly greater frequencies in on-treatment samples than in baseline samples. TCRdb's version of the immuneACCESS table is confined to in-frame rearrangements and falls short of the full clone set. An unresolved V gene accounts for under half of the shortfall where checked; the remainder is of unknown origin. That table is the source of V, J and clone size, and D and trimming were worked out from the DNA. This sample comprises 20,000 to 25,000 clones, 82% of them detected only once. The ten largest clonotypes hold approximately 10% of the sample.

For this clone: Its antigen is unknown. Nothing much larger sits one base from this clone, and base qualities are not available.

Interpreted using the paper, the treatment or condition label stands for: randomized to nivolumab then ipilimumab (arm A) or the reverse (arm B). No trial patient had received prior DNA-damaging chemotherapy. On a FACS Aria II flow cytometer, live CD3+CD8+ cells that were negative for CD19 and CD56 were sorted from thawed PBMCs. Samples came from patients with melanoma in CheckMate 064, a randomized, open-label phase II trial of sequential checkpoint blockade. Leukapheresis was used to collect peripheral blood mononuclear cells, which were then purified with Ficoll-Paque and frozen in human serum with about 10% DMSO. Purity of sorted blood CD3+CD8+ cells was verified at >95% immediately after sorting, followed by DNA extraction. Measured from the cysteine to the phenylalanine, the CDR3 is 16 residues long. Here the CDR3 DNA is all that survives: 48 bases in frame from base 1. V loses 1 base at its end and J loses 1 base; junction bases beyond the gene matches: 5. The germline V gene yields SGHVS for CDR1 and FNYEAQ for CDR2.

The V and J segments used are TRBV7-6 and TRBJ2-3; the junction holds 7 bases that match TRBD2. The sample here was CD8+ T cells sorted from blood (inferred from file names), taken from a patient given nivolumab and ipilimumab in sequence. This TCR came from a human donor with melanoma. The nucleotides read TGTGCCAGCAGCTTAGAGCCGGGGAGGGGCACAGATACGCAGTATTTT. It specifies CASSLEPGRGTDTQYF.